What follows describes a single T cell receptor beta chain. The data originate from a study of blood T cell repertoires in COVID-19. The wider study: The study drew acute and convalescent COVID-19 samples from the United States, Italy and Spain. In each case, the material was cDNA or gDNA derived from T cells, B-cell-depleted T cells, or PBMCs.

V shed 4 bases and J 1 base; nucleotides not matched to a gene: 6. This CDR3 comprises 15 residues. Germline-derived CDR1 and CDR2 are SEHNR and FQNEAQ (reference sequence). Libraries were prepared by immunoSEQ multiplex PCR; TCRdb keeps only in-frame clonotypes and omits some of them. The sample includes under 200,000 clones, 88% of them seen just once. The TCR was taken from a man aged 18-30 years with active or convalescent COVID-19. The sequenced sample consisted of peripheral blood. V gene TRBV7-9 combines with J gene TRBJ1-1, with 7 bases aligning to TRBD1. CDR3 protein: CASSYRTGTNTEAFF. The CDR3 DNA reads as TGTGCCAGCAGCTACAGGACAGGAACGAACACTGAAGCTTTCTTT.